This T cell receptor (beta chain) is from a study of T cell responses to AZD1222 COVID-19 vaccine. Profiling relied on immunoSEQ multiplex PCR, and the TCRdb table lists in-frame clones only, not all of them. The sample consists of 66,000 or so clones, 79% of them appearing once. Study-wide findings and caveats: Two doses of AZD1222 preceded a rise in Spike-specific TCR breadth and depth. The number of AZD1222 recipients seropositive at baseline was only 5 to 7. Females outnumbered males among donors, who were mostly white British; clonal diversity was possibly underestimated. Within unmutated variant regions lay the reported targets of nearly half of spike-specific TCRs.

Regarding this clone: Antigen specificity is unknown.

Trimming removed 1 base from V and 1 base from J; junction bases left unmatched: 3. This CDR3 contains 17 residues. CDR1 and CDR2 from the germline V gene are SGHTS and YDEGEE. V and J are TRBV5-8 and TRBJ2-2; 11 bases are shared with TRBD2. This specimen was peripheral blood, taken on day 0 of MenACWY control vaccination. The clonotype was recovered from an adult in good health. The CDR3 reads CASSLLGTSGNTGELFF. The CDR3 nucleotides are TGTGCCAGCAGCTTGTTGGGGACTAGCGGGAACACCGGGGAGCTGTTTTTT.